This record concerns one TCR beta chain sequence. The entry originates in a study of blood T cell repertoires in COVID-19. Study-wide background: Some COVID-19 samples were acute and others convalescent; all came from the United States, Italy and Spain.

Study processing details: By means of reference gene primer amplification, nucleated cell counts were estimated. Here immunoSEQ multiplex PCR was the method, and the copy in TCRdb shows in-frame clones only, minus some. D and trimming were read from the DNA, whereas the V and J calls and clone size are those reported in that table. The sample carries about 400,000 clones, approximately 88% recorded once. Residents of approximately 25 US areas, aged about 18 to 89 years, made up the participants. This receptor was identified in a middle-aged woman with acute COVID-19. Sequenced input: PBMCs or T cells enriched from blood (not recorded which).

CDR3 sequence reads: CASSPRLTSGGFGELFF. The CDR3 DNA sequence: TGCGCCAGCAGCCCCCGACTTACTAGCGGGGGGTTCGGGGAGCTGTTTTTT. The chain combines TRBV5-1 with TRBJ2-2, with 12 positions matching TRBD2. The CDR3 runs to 17 residues. V lost 4 bases, J lost 7 bases, and 11 bases stayed unmatched. Looked up from germline, CDR1 is SGHRS and CDR2 is YFSETQ.